This TCR beta chain was captured by sequencing in a study of T cell responses to AZD1222 COVID-19 vaccine. Whether given at about 4 or about 12 weeks, second doses were pooled. Details on this clone: Its antigen remains unknown.

Points from the study as a whole: Clonal diversity was possibly underestimated; the donors were predominantly white British and more often female. After the peak T cell response, and only then, were repertoires sampled. Spike-spanning, vaccine-associated CD4 TCRs were dominant at 160-218 and 743-854.

The CDR3 covers 15 residues. V lost 1 base, J lost 5 bases, and 4 bases stayed unmatched. Germline V CDR1 and CDR2: SEHNR, FQNEAQ (reference sequence). Method: immunoSEQ multiplex PCR; TCRdb's copy keeps in-frame clones and lacks some. The table records around 99,000 clones, roughly 90% of them present only once. This receptor was obtained from an adult who received the AZD1222 COVID-19 vaccine. The sample in question was peripheral blood, obtained 28 days after the second AZD1222 dose. The chain recombines TRBV7-9 with TRBJ1-4, with TRBD1 matching 7 bases. The CDR3 sequence is CASSLGGTVNEKLFF. For the CDR3, the DNA is TGTGCCAGCAGCTTAGGTGGGACAGTAAATGAAAAACTGTTTTTT. Combining the CDR3 with reference TRBV7-9 and TRBJ1-4 gives the whole variable domain DTGVSQNPRHKITKRGQNVTFRCDPISEHNRLYWYRQTLGQGPEFLTYFQNEAQLEKSRLLSDRFSAERPKGSFSTLEIQRTEQGDSAMYLCASSLGGTVNEKLFFGSGTQLSVL.